The next 16 T cell receptor beta chains were all read from a single sample in a study of T cells after yellow fever vaccination. Using its own MiXCR run on the 5' RACE reads, TCRdb lists one record per CDR3 protein. The sample includes around 310,000 distinct CDR3 sequences, about 4% seen only once; the top ten take more than 20%. This material consisted of PBMCs, taken 5 days after the yellow fever booster vaccination. The receptors were sampled from a man aged 18-30 years who received the YFV17D yellow fever vaccine.

The chain joins TRBV4-1 to TRBJ1-2; 7 nucleotides line up with TRBD1. Germline assignment: CDR1 MGHRA and CDR2 YSYEKL. After removal of 1 base from V and 6 bases from J, the junction contained 8 bases not matched to a gene. The CDR3 is 15 residues long. CDR3 in DNA: TGCGCCAGCAGCCAAGCCGCAGGGGGAAGCGATGGCTACACCTTC. Amino acid sequence: CASSQAAGGSDGYTF.

This clonotype was counted only a few times. The chain employs TRBV9 and TRBJ1-6, with 9 bases lining up with TRBD1. J gave up 6 bases and V 1 base, and 5 bases lay outside the gene matches. Per the germline V gene, CDR1 is SGDLS and CDR2 is YYNGEE. The CDR3 sequence is 16 residues long. CDR3 sequence (DNA): TGTGCCAGCAGCGTAAATCCGGGACAGGGTAATTCACCCCTCCACTTT. It codes for CASSVNPGQGNSPLHF.

The J gene is TRBJ2-5, the V gene TRBV27; tentatively, D is TRBD1 or TRBD2 (5 bases each). The V gene lost 4 bases and the J gene lost 2 bases, with 14 bases spanning the gap. The V gene's germline CDR1 is MNHEY and CDR2 SMNVEV (reference sequence). The CDR3 is made up of 15 amino acids. The CDR3 DNA reads TGTGCCAGCAGTTCCGAATCGGGGCCACAAGAGACCCAGTACTTC. As protein: CASSSESGPQETQYF.

The rearrangement links TRBV12-3 or TRBV12-4 to TRBJ1-3; 8 bases match TRBD1. V dropped 6 bases and J dropped 3; count of bases not matched to a gene: 7. The CDR3 loop spans 15 amino acids. CDR3 coding DNA: TGTGCCAGCAGCCGGGCAGGGGGCAATGGAAACACCATATATTTT. It codes for CASSRAGGNGNTIYF.

The chain's CDR3 is CSARDQDRENQPQHF. As DNA, the CDR3 is TGCAGTGCTAGAGATCAGGACAGGGAGAATCAGCCCCAGCATTTT. The chain employs TRBV20-1 and TRBJ1-5; 8 nucleotides line up with TRBD1. The CDR3 has 15 residues. The ends lost 0 bases at V and 4 bases at J; junction bases unmatched: 5. Germline assignment: CDR1 DFQATT and CDR2 SNEGSKA (reference sequence).

V is TRBV6-2 or TRBV6-3 and J is TRBJ2-1; D might be TRBD1 (6 bases). In germline, CDR1 is MNHEY, CDR2 SVGEGT. The ends were cut back, 8 bases at V and 8 bases at J, with 16 bases in the middle. The CDR3 spans 13 residues. The CDR3 reads CASSQGSLDEQFF. The CDR3 DNA sequence: TGTGCCAGCTCTCAGGGGAGTCTCGATGAGCAGTTCTTC.

The gene calls are TRBV5-1 and TRBJ2-3; TRBD2 matches at 9 bases. Germline CDR1 SGHRS, CDR2 YFSETQ. V was clipped by 4 bases and J by 2 bases; unmatched bases: 5. The CDR3 has 15 amino acids. The CDR3 nucleotides read TGCGCCAGCAGCCGCGGGGGGGGGAACACAGATACGCAGTATTTT. Residues: CASSRGGGNTDTQYF.

This chain uses TRBV7-2 with TRBJ2-1, with 12 bases matching TRBD2. The ends lost 6 bases at V and 4 bases at J; junction bases unmatched: 10. Per the germline V gene, CDR1 is SGHTA and CDR2 is FQGNSA. There are 17 residues in the CDR3. CDR3 amino acids: CASRATSGGPQYNEQFF. In DNA, the CDR3 is TGTGCCAGCAGGGCTACTAGCGGGGGGCCCCAGTACAATGAGCAGTTCTTC.

This clonotype was seen at least ten times. V usage is TRBV5-1 and J usage is TRBJ2-1, with D unresolved. V lost 5 bases and J 8 bases, leaving 8 bases between the germline ends. The germline V gene has CDR1 SGHRS and CDR2 YFSETQ. The CDR3 totals 11 residues. DNA for the CDR3: TGCGCCAGCAGGGTCAGAGATGAGCAGTTCTTC. It specifies CASRVRDEQFF.

The CDR3 DNA sequence: TGCGCCACCCGTACAAACATTCAGTACTTC. Its protein is CATRTNIQYF. The gene calls are TRBV5-1 and TRBJ2-4; the D is unclear. The germline gives CDR1 SGHRS, CDR2 YFSETQ. Trimming removed 9 bases at V and 6 bases at J, with 7 bases between. The CDR3 has 10 residues.

In this sample, this clonotype turned up a few times. The J gene is TRBJ2-7, the V gene TRBV29-1; unclear D gene. V was shortened by 5 bases and J by 3 bases, with 5 bases between the two germline ends. The CDR3 has 10 amino acids. Germline V gene data show CDR1 as SQVTM and CDR2 as ANQGSEA. The chain's CDR3 is CSVFNYEQYF. The CDR3 DNA follows: TGCAGCGTTTTCAACTACGAGCAGTACTTC.

The chain uses TRBV7-6 and TRBJ2-2; 14 bases are a match to TRBD2. CDR3 length: 17 residues. The germline CDR1 and CDR2 sequences are SGHVS and FNYEAQ. Trimming removed 3 bases from V and 4 bases from J; junction bases left unmatched: 4. CDR3 in amino acids: CASSFQGLAGGTGELFF. The CDR3 bases are TGTGCCAGCAGCTTCCAAGGACTAGCGGGGGGCACCGGGGAGCTGTTTTTT.

The chain recombines TRBV10-3 with TRBJ1-2; D not certain. Germline-derived CDR1 and CDR2 are ENHRY and SYGVKD. This CDR3 region has 12 residues. Trimming stripped 2 bases from V and 4 bases from J, with 5 bases between. CDR3 region: CAISEGSYGYTF. DNA for the CDR3: TGTGCCATCAGTGAGGGTTCCTATGGCTACACCTTC.

The chain links TRBV5-1 to TRBJ2-2; the D is unclear. The germline V gene encodes CDR1 SGHRS and CDR2 YFSETQ. V was cut by 5 bases and J by 4 bases, with 9 bases left in between. There are 13 residues in the CDR3. Here the CDR3 DNA reads TGCGCCAGCAGTGCTACCATCACCGGGGAGCTGTTTTTT. Translating it yields CASSATITGELFF.

This clonotype was detected a few times. J is TRBJ2-5 and V is TRBV2, with D possibly TRBD2 on 5 matching bases. Germline loops: CDR1 SNHLY, CDR2 FYNNEI. Trimming stripped 5 bases from V and 4 bases from J, with 17 bases between. The CDR3 totals 15 residues. CDR3 region: CASSNTRGSPETQYF. CDR3 coding DNA: TGTGCCAGCAGTAATACCCGGGGTTCGCCAGAGACCCAGTACTTC.

This clonotype was counted a few times. The rearrangement links TRBV19 to TRBJ2-2; D may be TRBD2 (5 bases). CDR1 is LNHDA, CDR2 SQIVND, per germline (reference sequence). Deletions cut 3 bases from V and 13 bases from J, with 12 bases between. The CDR3 spans 12 residues. The CDR3 DNA follows: TGTGCCAGTAGTATGGAGGCCCTGGGGCTGTTTTTT. It yields the protein CASSMEALGLFF.